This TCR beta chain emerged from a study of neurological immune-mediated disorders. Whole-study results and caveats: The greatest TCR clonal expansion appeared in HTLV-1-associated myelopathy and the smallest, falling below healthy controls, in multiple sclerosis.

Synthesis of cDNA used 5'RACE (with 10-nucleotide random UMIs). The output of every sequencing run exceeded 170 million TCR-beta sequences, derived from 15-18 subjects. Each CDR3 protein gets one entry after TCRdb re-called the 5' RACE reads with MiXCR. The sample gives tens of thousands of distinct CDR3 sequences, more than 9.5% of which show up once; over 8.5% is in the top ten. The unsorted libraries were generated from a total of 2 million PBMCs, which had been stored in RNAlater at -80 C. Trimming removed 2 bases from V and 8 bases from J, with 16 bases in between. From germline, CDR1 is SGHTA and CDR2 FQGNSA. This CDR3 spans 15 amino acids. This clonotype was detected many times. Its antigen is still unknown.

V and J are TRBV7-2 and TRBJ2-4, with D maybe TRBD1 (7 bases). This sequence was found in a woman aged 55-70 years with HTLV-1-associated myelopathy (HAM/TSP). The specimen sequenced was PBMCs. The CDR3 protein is CASSLTPGGGHIQYF. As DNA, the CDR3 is TGTGCCAGCAGCTTAACCCCCGGAGGGGGCCACATTCAGTACTTC.